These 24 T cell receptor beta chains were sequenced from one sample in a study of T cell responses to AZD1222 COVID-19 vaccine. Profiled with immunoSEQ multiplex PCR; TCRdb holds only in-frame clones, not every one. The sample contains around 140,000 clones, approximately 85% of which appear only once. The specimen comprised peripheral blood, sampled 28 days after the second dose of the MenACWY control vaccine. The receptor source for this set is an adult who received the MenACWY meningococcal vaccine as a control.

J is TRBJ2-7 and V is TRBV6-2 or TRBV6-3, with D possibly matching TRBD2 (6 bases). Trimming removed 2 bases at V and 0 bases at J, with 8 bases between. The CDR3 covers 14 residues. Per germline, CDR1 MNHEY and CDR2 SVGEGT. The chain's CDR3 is CASSYPGGSYEQYF. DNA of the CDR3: TGTGCCAGCAGTTACCCCGGGGGCTCCTACGAGCAGTACTTC.

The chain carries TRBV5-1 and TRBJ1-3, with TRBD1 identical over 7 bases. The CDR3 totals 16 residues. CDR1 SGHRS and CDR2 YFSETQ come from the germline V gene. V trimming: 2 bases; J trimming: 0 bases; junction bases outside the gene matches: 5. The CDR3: CASSLGQARSGNTIYF. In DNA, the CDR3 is TGCGCCAGCAGCTTAGGACAGGCCCGCTCTGGAAACACCATATATTTT.

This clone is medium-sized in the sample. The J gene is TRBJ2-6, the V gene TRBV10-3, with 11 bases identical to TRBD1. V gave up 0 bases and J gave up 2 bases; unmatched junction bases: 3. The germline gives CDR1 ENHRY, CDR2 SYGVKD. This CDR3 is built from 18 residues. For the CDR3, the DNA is TGTGCCATCAGTGAGTCGAGGACAGGGGGCGCTGGGGCCAACGTCCTGACTTTC. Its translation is CAISESRTGGAGANVLTF.

Here the CDR3 reads CASSESRVGNTIYF. CDR3 nucleotide sequence: TGTGCCAGCAGTGAATCGAGGGTTGGAAACACCATATATTTT. The rearrangement links TRBV6-1 to TRBJ1-3, with D hard to call. CDR1 MNHNS and CDR2 SASEGT come from the germline V gene. V dropped 2 bases and J dropped 3 bases, with 8 bases sitting between them. This CDR3 has 14 amino acids.

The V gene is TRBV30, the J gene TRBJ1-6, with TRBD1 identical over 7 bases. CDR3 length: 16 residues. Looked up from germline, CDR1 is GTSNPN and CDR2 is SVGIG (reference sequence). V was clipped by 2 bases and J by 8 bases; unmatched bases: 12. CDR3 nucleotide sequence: TGTGCCTGGAGTCACAGGGGTTCTTTCCTGGATTCACCCCTCCACTTT. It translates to CAWSHRGSFLDSPLHF.

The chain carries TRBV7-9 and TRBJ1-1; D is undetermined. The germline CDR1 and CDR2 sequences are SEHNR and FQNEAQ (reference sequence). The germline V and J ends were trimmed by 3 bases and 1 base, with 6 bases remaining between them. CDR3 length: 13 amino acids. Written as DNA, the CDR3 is TGTGCCAGCAGCTTTAAAGGGAACACTGAAGCTTTCTTT. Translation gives CASSFKGNTEAFF.

CDR3 protein: CATSRASGLAGITGELFF. The CDR3 DNA follows: TGTGCCACCAGCAGAGCCTCCGGACTAGCGGGAATCACCGGGGAGCTGTTTTTT. The J gene is TRBJ2-2, the V gene TRBV15; 12 positions match TRBD2. Germline V lookup: CDR1 LNHNV, CDR2 YYDKDF (reference sequence). CDR3 size: 18 residues. V shed 1 base and J 4 bases; nucleotides not matched to a gene: 7.

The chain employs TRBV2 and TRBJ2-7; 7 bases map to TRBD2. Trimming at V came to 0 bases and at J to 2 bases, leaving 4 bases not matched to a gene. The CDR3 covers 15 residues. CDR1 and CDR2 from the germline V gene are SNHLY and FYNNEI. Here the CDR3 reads CASSEAGGTTYEQYF. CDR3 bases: TGTGCCAGCAGTGAAGCTGGGGGGACTACCTACGAGCAGTACTTC.

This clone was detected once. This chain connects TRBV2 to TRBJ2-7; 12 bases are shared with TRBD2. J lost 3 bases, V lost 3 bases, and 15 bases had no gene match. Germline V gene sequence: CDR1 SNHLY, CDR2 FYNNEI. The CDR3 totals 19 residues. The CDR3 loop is CASSETRLAGGRIIYEQYF. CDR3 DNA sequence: TGTGCCAGCAGTGAGACGCGTCTAGCGGGAGGGAGAATTATCTACGAGCAGTACTTC.

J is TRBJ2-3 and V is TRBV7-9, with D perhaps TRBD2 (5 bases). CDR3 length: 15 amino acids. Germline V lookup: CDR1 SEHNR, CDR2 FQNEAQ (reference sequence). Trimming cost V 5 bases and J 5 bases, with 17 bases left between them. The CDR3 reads CASSPRVSRGDTQYF. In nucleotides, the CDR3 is TGTGCCAGCAGCCCCCGGGTCTCTCGGGGAGATACGCAGTATTTT.

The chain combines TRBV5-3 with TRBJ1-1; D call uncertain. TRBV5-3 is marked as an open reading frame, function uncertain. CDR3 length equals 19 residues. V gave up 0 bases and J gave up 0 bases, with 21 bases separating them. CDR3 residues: CARSLAVVAGLRVNTEAFF. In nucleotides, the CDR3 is TGTGCCAGAAGCTTGGCTGTCGTTGCAGGACTTAGGGTGAACACTGAAGCTTTCTTT.

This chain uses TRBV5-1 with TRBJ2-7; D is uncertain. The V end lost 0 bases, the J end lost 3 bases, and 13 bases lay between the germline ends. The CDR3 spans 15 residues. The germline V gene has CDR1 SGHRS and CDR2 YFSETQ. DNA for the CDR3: TGCGCCAGCAGCTTGGGGTTTCCCGGCCACTACGAGCAGTACGTC. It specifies CASSLGFPGHYEQYV.

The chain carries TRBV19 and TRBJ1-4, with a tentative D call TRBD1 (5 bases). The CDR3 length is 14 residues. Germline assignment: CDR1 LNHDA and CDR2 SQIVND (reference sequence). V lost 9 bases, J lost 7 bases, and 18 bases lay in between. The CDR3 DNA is TGTGCCAGCTGGCCCAGGGAAGGAGGTGAAAAACTGTTTTTT. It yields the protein CASWPREGGEKLFF. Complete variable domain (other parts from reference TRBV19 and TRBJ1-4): DGGITQSPKYLFRKEGQNVTLSCEQNLNHDAMYWYRQDPGQGLRLIYYSQIVNDFQKGDIAEGYSVSREKKESFPLTVTSAQKNPTAFYLCASWPREGGEKLFFGSGTQLSVL.

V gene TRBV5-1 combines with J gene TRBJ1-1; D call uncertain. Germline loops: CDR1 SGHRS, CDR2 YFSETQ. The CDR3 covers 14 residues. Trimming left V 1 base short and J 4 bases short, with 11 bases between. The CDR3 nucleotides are TGCGCCAGCAGCTTGATGGGGTTGGGCACTGAAGCTTTCTTT. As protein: CASSLMGLGTEAFF.

The CDR3 DNA is TGTGCCACCAGCCTAACCCCCGGTGCGGACAGGCACTACACCTTC. Encoded protein: CATSLTPGADRHYTF. V usage is TRBV15 and J usage is TRBJ1-2; TRBD1 matches 7 bases. The CDR3 runs 15 residues. The junction had 16 bases not matched to a gene; V was cut back by 5 bases and J by 10 bases. Per the germline V gene, CDR1 is LNHNV and CDR2 is YYDKDF (reference sequence). The full variable domain, completed using reference TRBV15 and TRBJ1-2, is DAMVIQNPRYQVTQFGKPVTLSCSQTLNHNVMYWYQQKSSQAPKLLFHYYDKDFNNEADTPDNFQSRRPNTSFCFLDIRSPGLGDTAMYLCATSLTPGADRHYTFGSGTRLTVV.

Here the CDR3 reads CASSPGPGTGYTF. The CDR3 bases are TGTGCCAGCAGCCCTGGGCCTGGTACTGGCTACACCTTC. The V and J genes are TRBV11-2 and TRBJ1-2; D not resolved. CDR3 length: 13 residues. Trimming took 5 bases from V and 7 from J, leaving 14 bases between them. Per germline, CDR1 SGHAT and CDR2 FQNNGV.

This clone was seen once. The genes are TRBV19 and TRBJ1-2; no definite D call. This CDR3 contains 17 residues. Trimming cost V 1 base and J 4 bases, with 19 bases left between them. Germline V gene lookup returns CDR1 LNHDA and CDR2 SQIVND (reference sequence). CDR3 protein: CASSIVDQPSLRYGYTF. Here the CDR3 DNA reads TGTGCCAGTAGTATAGTGGATCAGCCGAGCCTTCGCTATGGCTACACCTTC.

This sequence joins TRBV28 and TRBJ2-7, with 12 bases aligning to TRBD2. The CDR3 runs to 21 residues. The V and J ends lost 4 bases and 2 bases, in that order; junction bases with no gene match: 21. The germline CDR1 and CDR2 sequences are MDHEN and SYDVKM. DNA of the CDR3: TGTGCCAGCAGTTCCTCTGACTTGGCGCCTAGCGGGGGGGCATTCCCCTACGAGCAGTACGTC. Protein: CASSSSDLAPSGGAFPYEQYV.

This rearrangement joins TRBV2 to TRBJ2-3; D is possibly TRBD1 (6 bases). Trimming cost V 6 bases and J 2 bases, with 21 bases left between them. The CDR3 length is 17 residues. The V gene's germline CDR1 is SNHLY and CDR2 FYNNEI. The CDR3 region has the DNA TGTGCCAGCAGCGCAATTCCCTCTAGGGGACACACAGATACGCAGTATTTT. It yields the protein CASSAIPSRGHTDTQYF.

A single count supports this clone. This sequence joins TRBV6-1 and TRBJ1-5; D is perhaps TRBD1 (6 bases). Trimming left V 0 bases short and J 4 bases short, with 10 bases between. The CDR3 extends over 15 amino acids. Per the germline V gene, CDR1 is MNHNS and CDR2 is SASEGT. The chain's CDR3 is CASSEAGGRNQPQHF. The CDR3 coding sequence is TGTGCCAGCAGTGAAGCGGGGGGCAGGAATCAGCCCCAGCATTTT.

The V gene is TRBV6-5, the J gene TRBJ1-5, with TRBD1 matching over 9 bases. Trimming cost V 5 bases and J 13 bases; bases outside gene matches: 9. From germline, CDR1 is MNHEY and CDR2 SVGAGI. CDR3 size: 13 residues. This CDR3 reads CASSQSRDRVQHF. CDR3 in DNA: TGTGCCAGCAGTCAATCCCGGGACAGGGTACAGCATTTT.

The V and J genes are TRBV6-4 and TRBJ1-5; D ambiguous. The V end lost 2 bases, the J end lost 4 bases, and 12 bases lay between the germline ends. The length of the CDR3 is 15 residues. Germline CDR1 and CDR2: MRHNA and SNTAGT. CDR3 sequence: CASSDDRRLNQPQHF. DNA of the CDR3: TGTGCCAGCAGTGACGATAGGAGGTTGAATCAGCCCCAGCATTTT.

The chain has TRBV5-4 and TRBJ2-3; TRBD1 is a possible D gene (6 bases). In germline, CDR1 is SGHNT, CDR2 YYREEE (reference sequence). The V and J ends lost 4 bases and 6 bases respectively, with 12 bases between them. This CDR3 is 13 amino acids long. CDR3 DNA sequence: TGTGCCAGCAGCGGGGGCTCTCGGGATACGCAGTATTTT. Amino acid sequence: CASSGGSRDTQYF.

This CDR3 reads CASSRTANTEAFF. The CDR3 DNA is TGTGCCAGCAGCCGGACTGCGAACACTGAAGCTTTCTTT. V is TRBV3-1 (or the pseudogene TRBV3-2) and J is TRBJ1-1; the D is unclear. Trimming took off 4 bases at V and 1 base at J, with 7 bases between the two ends. This CDR3 region has 13 residues. Per the germline V gene, CDR1 is LGHDT and CDR2 is YNNKEL (reference sequence).